The clone carrying this T cell receptor beta chain was counted a single time. What it recognizes is unknown. This sample is drawn from a study of a mutant IDH1 vaccine in newly diagnosed glioma. The overall study: Patients previously underwent radiotherapy, temozolomide, or both, and most underwent both. Visit V12 was scheduled at week 35 and visit V13 at week 47. Study observations and caveats: Whatever changes occurred in top peripheral T cell clonotypes seemed unrelated to pseudoprogression.

This CDR3 is 15 amino acids long. The V and J ends lost 2 bases and 0 bases respectively, with 11 bases between them. Germline lookup yields CDR1 SGHDN and CDR2 FVKESK. Sequenced by immunoSEQ multiplex PCR; TCRdb stores in-frame clones only, minus some. Altogether around 29,000 clones are present, roughly 76% being singletons, with the ten largest covering about 7.6%. Time point noted: week 35, safety follow-up. Topical imiquimod was applied with each vaccine dose, which held 300 ug of mutant IDH1 20-mer peptide. New WHO grade 3 or 4 astrocytomas that were IDH1-mutant and ATRX-lost had been found in donors.

Sequenced material: PBMCs, taken from a glioma patient whose treatment included an IDH1 peptide vaccine. This TCR was sampled from a man aged 50 or older with glioma. The chain joins TRBV14 to TRBJ2-7; D is undetermined. DNA of the CDR3: TGTGCCAGCAGCCAAAAAGCTTGCTACTCCTACGAGCAGTACTTC. It translates to CASSQKACYSYEQYF.